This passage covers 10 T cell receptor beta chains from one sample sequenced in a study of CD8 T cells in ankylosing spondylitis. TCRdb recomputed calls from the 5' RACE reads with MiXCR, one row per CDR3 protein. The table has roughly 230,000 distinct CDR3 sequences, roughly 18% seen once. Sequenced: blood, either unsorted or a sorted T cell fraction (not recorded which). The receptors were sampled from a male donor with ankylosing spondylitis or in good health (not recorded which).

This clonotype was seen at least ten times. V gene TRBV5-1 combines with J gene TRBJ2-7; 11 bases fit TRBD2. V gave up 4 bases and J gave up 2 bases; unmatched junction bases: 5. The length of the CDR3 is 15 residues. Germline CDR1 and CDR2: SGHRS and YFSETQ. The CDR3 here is CASSTSTSGTYEQYF. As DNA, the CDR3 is TGCGCCAGCAGCACCTCGACTAGCGGGACCTACGAGCAGTACTTC.

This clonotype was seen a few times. The CDR3 region is CASSAPGAHEQFF. The CDR3 DNA follows: TGTGCCAGCAGCGCTCCAGGGGCCCATGAGCAGTTCTTC. J is TRBJ2-1 and V is TRBV7-3; D might be TRBD1 (6 bases). The V end lost 5 bases, the J end lost 8 bases, and 13 bases lay between the germline ends. CDR1 and CDR2 (germline): SGHTA, FQGTGA. CDR3 size: 13 residues.

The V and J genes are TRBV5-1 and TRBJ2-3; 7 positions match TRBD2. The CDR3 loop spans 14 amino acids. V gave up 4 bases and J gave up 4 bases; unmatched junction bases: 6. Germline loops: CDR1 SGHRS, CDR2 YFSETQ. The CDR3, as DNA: TGCGCCAGCAGCACAATTAGCGGGTCAGATACGCAGTATTTT. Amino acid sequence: CASSTISGSDTQYF.

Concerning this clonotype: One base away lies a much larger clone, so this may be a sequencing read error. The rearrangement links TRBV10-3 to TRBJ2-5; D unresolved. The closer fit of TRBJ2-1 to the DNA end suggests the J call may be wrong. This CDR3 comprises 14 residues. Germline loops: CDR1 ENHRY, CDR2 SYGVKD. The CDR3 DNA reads TGTGCCATCAGTGAGTCGACCAGAGGAGAGACCCAGTTCTTC. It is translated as CAISESTRGETQFF.

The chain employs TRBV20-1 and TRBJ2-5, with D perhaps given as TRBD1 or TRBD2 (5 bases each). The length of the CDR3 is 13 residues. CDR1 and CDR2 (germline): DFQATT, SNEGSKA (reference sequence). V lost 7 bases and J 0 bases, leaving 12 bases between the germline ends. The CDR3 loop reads CSVRQRYQETQYF. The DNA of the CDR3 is TGCAGTGTCCGACAGCGGTACCAAGAGACCCAGTACTTC.

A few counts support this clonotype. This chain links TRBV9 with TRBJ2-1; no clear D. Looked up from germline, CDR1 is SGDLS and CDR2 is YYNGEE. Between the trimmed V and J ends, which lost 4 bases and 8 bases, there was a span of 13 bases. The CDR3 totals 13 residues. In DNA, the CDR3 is TGTGCCAGCAGCCCTCGCACGGAGCATGAGCAGTTCTTC. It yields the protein CASSPRTEHEQFF.

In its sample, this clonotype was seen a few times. The chain's CDR3 is CASSRTFTGGDETQYF. Here the CDR3 DNA reads TGTGCCAGCAGCAGAACCTTCACAGGGGGCGATGAGACCCAGTACTTC. This chain connects TRBV9 to TRBJ2-5; 9 bases line up with TRBD1. Germline V lookup: CDR1 SGDLS, CDR2 YYNGEE. The CDR3 loop spans 16 amino acids. V lost 4 bases, J lost 5 bases, and 12 bases stayed unmatched.

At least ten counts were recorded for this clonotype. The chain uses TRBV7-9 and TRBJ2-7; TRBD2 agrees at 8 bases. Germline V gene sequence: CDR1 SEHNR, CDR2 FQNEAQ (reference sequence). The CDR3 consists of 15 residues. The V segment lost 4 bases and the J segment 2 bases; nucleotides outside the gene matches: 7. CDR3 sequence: CASSSTSGPTYEQYF. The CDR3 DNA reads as TGTGCCAGCAGCTCTACTAGCGGCCCTACCTACGAGCAGTACTTC.

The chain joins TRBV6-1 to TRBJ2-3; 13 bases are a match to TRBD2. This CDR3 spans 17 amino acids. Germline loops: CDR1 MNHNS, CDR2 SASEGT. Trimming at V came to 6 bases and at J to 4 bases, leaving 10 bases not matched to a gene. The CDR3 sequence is CASRTERLAGGPDTQYF. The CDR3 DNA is TGTGCCAGCAGAACCGAAAGACTAGCGGGAGGACCAGATACGCAGTATTTT.

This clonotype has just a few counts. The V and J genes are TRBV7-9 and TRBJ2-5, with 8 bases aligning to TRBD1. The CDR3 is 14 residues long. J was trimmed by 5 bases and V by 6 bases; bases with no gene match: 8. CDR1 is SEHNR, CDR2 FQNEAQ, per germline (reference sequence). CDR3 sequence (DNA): TGTGCCAGCAGTGACGGACAGGGCGGGGAGACCCAGTACTTC. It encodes CASSDGQGGETQYF.